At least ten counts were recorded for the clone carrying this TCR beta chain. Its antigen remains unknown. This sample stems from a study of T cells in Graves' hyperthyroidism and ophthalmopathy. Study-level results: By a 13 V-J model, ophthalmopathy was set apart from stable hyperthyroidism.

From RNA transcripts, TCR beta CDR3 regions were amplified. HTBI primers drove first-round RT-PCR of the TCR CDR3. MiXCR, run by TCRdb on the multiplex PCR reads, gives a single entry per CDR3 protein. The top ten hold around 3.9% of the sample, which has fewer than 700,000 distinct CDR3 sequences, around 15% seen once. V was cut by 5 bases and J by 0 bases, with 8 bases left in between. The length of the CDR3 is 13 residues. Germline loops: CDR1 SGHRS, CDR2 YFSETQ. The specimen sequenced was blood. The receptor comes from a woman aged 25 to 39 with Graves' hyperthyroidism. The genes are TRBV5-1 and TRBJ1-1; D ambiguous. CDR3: CASSKGMNTEAFF. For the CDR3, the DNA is TGCGCCAGCAGTAAGGGCATGAACACTGAAGCTTTCTTT.